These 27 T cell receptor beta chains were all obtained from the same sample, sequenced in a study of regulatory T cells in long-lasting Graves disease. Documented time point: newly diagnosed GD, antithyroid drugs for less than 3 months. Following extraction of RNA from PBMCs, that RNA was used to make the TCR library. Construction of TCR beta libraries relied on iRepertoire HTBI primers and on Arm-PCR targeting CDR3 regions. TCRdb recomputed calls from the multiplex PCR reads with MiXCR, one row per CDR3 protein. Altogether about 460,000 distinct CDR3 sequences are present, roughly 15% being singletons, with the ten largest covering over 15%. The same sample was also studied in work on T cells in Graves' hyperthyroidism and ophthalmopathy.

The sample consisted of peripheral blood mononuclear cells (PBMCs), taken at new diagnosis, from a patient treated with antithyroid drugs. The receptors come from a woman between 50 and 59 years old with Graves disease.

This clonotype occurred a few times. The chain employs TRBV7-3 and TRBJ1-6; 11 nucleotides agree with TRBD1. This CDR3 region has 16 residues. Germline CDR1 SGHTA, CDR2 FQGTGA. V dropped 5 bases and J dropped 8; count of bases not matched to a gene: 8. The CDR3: CASSLSGTGGHSPLHF. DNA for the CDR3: TGTGCCAGCAGCCTATCGGGGACAGGGGGACATTCACCCCTCCACTTT. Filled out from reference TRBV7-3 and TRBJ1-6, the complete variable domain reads GAGVSQTPSNKVTEKGKYVELRCDPISGHTALYWYRQSLGQGPEFLIYFQGTGAADDSGLPNDRFFAVRPEGSVSTLKIQRTERGDSAVYLCASSLSGTGGHSPLHFGNGTRLTVT.

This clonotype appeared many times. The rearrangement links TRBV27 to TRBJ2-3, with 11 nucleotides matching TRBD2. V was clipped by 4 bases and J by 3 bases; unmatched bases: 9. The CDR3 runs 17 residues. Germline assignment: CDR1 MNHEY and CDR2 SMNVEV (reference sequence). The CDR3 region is CASSSPLAGDGTDTQYF. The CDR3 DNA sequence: TGTGCCAGCAGTTCTCCACTAGCGGGAGACGGTACAGATACGCAGTATTTT.

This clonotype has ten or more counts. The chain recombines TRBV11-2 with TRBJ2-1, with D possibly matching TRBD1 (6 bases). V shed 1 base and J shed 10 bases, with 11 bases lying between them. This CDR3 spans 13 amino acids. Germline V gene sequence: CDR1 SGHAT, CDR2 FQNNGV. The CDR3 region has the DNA TGTGCCAGCAGCTTAGTTGGGGGCTGGGAGCAGTTCTTC. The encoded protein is CASSLVGGWEQFF.

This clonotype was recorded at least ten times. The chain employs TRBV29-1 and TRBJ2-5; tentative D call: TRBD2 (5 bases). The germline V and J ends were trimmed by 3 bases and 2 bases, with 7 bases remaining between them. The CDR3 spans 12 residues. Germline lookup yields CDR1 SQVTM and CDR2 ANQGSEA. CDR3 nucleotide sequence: TGCAGCGTTGAGGACTCGCAAGAGACCCAGTACTTC. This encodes CSVEDSQETQYF.

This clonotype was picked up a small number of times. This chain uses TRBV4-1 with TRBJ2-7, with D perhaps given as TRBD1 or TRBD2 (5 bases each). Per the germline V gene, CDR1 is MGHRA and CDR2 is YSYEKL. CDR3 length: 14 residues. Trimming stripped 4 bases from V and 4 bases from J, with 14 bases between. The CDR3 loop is CASSPPQRGYEQYF. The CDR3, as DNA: TGCGCCAGCAGCCCGCCCCAGAGGGGATACGAGCAGTACTTC.

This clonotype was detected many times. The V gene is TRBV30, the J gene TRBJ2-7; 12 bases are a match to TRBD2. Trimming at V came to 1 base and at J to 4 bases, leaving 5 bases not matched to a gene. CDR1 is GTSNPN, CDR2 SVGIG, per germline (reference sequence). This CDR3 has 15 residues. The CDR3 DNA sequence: TGTGCCTGGAGTGACCGGACTAGCGGGGATTACGAGCAGTACTTC. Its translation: CAWSDRTSGDYEQYF.

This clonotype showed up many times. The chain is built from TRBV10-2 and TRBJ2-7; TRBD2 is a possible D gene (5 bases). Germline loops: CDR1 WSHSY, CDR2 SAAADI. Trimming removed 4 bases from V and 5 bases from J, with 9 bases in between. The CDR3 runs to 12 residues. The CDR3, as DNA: TGCGCCAGCAGTGTTGTGAGGGACGAGCAGTACTTC. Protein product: CASSVVRDEQYF.

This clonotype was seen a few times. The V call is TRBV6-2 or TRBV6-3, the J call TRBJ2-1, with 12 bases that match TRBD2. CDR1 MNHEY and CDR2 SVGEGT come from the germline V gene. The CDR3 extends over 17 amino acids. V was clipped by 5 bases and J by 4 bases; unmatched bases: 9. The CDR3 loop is CASSQAGLAGTYNEQFF. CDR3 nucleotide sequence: TGTGCCAGCAGTCAGGCTGGACTAGCGGGGACTTACAATGAGCAGTTCTTC.

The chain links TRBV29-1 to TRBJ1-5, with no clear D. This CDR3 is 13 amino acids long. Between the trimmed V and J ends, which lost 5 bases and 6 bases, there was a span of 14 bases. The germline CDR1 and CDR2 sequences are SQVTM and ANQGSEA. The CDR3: CSVSKGQSQPQHF. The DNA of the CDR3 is TGCAGCGTTTCTAAAGGGCAAAGTCAGCCCCAGCATTTT.

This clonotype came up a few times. As DNA, the CDR3 is TGTGCCAGCAGCCCCCCTTGGGTAGCGGGAGGGCGATCCTACGAGCAGTACTTC. It codes for CASSPPWVAGGRSYEQYF. The chain recombines TRBV3-1 with TRBJ2-7, with TRBD2 matching over 11 bases. Germline V CDR1 and CDR2: LGHDT, YNNKEL (reference sequence). Unmatched junction bases numbered 12, after V lost 4 bases and J lost 1 base. The length of the CDR3 is 18 residues.

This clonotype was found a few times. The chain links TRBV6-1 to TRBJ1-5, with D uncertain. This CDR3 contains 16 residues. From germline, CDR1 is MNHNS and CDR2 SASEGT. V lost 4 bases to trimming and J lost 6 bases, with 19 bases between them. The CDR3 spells CASSAFEGSGGQPQHF. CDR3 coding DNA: TGTGCCAGCAGTGCCTTCGAAGGATCAGGCGGTCAGCCCCAGCATTTT.

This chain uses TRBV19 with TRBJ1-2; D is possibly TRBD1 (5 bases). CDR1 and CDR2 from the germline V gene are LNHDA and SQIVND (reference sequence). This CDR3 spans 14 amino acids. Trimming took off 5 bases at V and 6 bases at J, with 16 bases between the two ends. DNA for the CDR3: TGTGCCAGTAGTCCACCCCTTTCGGGGGATGGCTACACCTTC. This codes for CASSPPLSGDGYTF.

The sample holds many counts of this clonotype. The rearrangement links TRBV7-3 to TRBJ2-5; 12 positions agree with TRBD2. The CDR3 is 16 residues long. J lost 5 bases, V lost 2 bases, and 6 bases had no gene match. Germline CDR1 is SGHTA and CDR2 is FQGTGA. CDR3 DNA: TGTGCCAGCAGCTTAGGAGACCTAGCGGGAGGGGAGACCCAGTACTTC. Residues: CASSLGDLAGGETQYF.

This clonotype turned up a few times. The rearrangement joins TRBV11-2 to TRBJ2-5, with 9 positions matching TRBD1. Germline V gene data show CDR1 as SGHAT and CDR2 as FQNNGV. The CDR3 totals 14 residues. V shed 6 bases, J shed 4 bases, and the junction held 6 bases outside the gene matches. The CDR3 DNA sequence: TGTGCCAGCAGATCGGGACAGGGAGGAGAGACCCAGTACTTC. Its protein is CASRSGQGGETQYF.

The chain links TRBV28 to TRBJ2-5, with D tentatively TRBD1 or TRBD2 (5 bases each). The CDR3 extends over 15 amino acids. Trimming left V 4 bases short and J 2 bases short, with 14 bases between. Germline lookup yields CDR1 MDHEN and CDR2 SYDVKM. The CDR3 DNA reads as TGTGCCAGCAGTTATATCGGGGCAGGGCAAGAGACCCAGTACTTC. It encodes CASSYIGAGQETQYF.

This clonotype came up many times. CDR3 loop: CASTAGGLGGNQPQHF. The CDR3 bases are TGTGCCAGCACTGCAGGGGGCCTGGGTGGCAATCAGCCCCAGCATTTT. The V gene is TRBV12-3 or TRBV12-4, the J gene TRBJ1-5, with 8 bases matching TRBD1. The length of the CDR3 is 16 residues. With V trimmed by 7 bases and J by 2 bases, 10 bases remained unmatched.

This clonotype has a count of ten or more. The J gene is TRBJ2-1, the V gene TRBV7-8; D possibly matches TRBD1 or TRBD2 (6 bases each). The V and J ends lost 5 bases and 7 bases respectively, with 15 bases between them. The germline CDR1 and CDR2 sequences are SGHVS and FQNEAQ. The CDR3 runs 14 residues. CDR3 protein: CASSVGQGRNEQFF. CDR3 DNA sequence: TGTGCCAGCAGCGTGGGGCAGGGGAGGAATGAGCAGTTCTTC.

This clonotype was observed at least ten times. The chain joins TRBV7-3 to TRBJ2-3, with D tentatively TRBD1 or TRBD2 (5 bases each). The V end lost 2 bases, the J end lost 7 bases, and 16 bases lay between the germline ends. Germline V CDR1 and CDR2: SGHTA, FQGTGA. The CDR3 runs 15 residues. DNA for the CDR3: TGTGCCAGCAGCTTAGGTGGGGGAGATACGAATACGCAGTATTTT. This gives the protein CASSLGGGDTNTQYF.

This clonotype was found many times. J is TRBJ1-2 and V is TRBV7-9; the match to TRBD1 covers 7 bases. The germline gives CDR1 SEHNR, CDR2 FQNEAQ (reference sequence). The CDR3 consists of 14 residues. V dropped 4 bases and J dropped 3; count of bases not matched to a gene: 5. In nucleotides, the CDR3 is TGTGCCAGCAGCTCCGGACAGGCTCACTATGGCTACACCTTC. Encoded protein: CASSSGQAHYGYTF.

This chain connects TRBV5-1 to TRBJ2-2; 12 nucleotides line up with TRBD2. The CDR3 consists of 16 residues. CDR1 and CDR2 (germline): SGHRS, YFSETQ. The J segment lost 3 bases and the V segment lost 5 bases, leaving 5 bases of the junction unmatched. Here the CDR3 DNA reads TGCGCCAGCAGTTCTAGCGGGAGGGCGGACACCGGGGAGCTGTTTTTT. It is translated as CASSSSGRADTGELFF.

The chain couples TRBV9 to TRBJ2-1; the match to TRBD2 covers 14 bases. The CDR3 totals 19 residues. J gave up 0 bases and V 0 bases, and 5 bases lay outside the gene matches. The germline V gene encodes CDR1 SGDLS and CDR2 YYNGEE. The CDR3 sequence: CASSVAEGTSGGSYNEQFF. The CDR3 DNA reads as TGTGCCAGCAGCGTAGCTGAGGGGACTAGCGGGGGCTCCTACAATGAGCAGTTCTTC.

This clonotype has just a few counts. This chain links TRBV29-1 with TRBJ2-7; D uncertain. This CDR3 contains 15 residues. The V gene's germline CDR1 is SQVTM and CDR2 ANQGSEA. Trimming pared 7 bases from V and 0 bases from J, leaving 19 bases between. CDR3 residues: CSGATAKGSSYEQYF. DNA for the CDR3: TGCAGCGGTGCAACAGCGAAGGGAAGCTCCTACGAGCAGTACTTC.

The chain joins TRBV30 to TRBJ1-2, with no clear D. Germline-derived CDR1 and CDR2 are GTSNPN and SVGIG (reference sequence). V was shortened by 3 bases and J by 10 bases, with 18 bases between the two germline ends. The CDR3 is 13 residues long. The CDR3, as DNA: TGTGCCTGGAGGGTCGTGGGTGAGGCCTACTACACCTTC. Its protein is CAWRVVGEAYYTF.

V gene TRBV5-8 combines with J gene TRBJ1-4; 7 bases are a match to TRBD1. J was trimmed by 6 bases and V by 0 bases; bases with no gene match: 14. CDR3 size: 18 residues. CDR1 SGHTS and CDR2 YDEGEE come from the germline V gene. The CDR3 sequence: CASSLEPPWTGIDEKLFF. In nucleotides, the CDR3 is TGTGCCAGCAGCTTGGAACCTCCGTGGACAGGCATCGATGAAAAACTGTTTTTT. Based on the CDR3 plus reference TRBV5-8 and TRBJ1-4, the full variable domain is EAGVTQSPTHLIKTRGQQATLRCSPISGHTSVYWYQQALGLGLQFLLWYDEGEERNRGNFPPRFSGRQFPNYSSELNVNALELEDSALYLCASSLEPPWTGIDEKLFFGSGTQLSVL.

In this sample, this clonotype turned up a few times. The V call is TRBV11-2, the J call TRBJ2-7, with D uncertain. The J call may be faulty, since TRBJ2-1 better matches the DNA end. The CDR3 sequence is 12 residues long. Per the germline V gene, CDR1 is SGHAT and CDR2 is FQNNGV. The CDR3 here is CASSEGSNEQFF. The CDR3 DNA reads TGTGCCAGCAGCGAAGGCTCAAATGAGCAGTTCTTC.

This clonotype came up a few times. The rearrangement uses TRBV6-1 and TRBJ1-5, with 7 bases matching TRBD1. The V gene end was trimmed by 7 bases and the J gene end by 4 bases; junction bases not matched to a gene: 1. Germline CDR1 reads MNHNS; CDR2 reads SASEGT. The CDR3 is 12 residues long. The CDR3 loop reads CASKGANQPQHF. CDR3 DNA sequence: TGTGCCAGCAAGGGGGCTAATCAGCCCCAGCATTTT.

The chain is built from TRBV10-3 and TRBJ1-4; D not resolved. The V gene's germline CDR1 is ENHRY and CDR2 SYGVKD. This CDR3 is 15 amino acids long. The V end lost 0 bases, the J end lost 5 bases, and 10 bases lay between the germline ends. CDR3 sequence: CAISESSTLNEKLFF. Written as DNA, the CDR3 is TGTGCCATCAGTGAGTCGTCCACTTTAAATGAAAAACTGTTTTTT.